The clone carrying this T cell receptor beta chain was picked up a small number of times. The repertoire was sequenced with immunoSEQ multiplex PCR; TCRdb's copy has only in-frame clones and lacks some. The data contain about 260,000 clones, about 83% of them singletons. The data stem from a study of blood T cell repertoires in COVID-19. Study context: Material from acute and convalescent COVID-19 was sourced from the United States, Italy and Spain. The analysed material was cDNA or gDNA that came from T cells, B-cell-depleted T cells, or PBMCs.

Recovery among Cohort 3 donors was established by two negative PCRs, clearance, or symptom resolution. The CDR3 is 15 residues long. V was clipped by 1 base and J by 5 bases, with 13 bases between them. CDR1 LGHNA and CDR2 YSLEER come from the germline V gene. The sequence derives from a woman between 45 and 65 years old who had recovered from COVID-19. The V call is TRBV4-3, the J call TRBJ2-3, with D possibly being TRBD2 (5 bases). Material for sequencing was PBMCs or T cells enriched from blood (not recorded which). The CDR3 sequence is CASSQGHLSGDTQYF. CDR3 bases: TGCGCCAGCAGCCAAGGCCATCTGAGCGGAGATACGCAGTATTTT.